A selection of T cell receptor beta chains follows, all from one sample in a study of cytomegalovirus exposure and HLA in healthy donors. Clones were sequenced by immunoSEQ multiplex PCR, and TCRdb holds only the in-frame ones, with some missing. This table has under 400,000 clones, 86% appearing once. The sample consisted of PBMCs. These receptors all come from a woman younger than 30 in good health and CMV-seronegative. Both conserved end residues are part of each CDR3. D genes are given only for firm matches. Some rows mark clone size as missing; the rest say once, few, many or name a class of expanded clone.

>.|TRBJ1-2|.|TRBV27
TGTGCCACAGGGGTCAACTATGGCTACACCTTC
CATGVNYGYTF
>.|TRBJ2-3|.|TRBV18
TGTGCCAGCTCGCCACCTAGCGTCGCAGATACGCAGTATTTT
CASSPPSVADTQYF
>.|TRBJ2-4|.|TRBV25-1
TGTGCCAGCAGTATAATACTAGCCAAAAACATTCAGTACTTC
CASSIILAKNIQYF
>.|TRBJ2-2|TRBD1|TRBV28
TGTGCCAGCAGTTTAAGTGGGACAGGGATTGGGGAGCTGTTTTTT
CASSLSGTGIGELFF
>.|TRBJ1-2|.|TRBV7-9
TGTGCCAGCAGCTCCCTTGGGGGGGGCGCGGACTATGGCTACACCTTC
CASSSLGGGADYGYTF
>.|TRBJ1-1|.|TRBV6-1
TGTGCCAGCAGCAACAGGGCCCACACTGAAGCTTTCTTT
CASSNRAHTEAFF
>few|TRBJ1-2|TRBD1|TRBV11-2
TGTGCCAGCAGGGGGACAGGGTGGGCCTATGGCTACACCTTC
CASRGTGWAYGYTF
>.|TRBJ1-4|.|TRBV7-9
TGTGCCAGCAGCACGACTTTGCCGGCTAATGAAAAACTGTTTTTT
CASSTTLPANEKLFF
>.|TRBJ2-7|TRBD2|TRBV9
TGTGCCAGCAGCGTAGCCGGGACTAGCTCCTACGAGCAGTACTTC
CASSVAGTSSYEQYF
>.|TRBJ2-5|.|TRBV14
TGTGCCAGCAGCCAGTACAGGGTGGGCGAGACCCAGTACTTC
CASSQYRVGETQYF